A single sample is the source of the 4 T cell receptor beta chains below, sequenced in a study of shared clonotypes between healthy human individuals (dated by TCRdb to the early 2020s). The method behind the library was the immunoSEQ multiplex PCR assay. The immuneACCESS repertoire file appears here via TCRdb, limited to in-frame rearrangements. These files lack a portion of the clones; in checked studies, under half of the deficit traces to unresolved V genes, and the cause of the others is not known. Counted in this sample were over 2 million clones; 85% to 95% of them appeared once. More than 0.1% of the sample is held by the ten biggest clonotypes. Source material: naive CD4+ T cells sorted from blood. In light of the paper, this sample's cell subset or site label describes: CD45RA+ positively selected. The source is a man between 18 and 35 years old in good health.

The chain couples TRBV6-5 to TRBJ1-1, with TRBD1 as a possible D gene (5 bases). The CDR3 contains 13 residues. The V gene lost 4 bases and the J gene lost 4 bases, with 10 bases spanning the gap. The germline V gene encodes CDR1 MNHEY and CDR2 SVGAGI. The CDR3 here is CASSWAGSTEAFF. The CDR3, as DNA: TGTGCCAGCAGTTGGGCAGGGAGCACTGAAGCTTTCTTT.

This clone was counted a single time. This chain uses TRBV5-1 with TRBJ2-5, with 14 bases fitting TRBD2. The V gene end was trimmed by 1 base and the J gene end by 1 base; junction bases not matched to a gene: 9. The CDR3 length is 19 residues. Germline CDR1 SGHRS, CDR2 YFSETQ. The CDR3 protein is CASSLLATSGRGSQETQYF. In DNA, the CDR3 is TGCGCCAGCAGCTTGCTGGCGACTAGCGGGAGGGGAAGCCAAGAGACCCAGTACTTC.

This rearrangement joins TRBV19 to TRBJ2-3; D is ambiguous. Per the germline V gene, CDR1 is LNHDA and CDR2 is SQIVND (reference sequence). The CDR3 is 14 residues long. Trimming took off 6 bases at V and 2 bases at J, with 12 bases between the two ends. CDR3 sequence: CASSPPWNTDTQYF. In DNA form, the CDR3 reads TGTGCCAGTAGCCCCCCCTGGAACACAGATACGCAGTATTTT.

This chain connects TRBV30 to TRBJ2-7; maybe TRBD2 (5 bases). The CDR3 consists of 13 residues. Trimming stripped 2 bases from V and 2 bases from J, with 10 bases between. The V gene's germline CDR1 is GTSNPN and CDR2 SVGIG (reference sequence). In DNA form, the CDR3 reads TGTGCCTGGAGTCCGGGATTTGCCTACGAGCAGTACTTC. Translating it yields CAWSPGFAYEQYF.